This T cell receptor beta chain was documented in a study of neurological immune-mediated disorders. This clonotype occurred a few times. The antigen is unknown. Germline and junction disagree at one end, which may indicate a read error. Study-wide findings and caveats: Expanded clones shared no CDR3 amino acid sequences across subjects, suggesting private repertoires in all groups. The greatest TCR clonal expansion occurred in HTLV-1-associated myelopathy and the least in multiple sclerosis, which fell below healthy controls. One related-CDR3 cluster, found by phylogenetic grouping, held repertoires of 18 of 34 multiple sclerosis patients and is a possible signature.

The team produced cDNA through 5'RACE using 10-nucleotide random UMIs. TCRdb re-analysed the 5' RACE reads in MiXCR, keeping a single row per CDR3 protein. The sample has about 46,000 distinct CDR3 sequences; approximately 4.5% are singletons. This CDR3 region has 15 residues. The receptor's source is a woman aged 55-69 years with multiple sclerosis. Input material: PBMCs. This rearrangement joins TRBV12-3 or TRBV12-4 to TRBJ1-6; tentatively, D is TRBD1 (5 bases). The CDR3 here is CASSLQLGDNSPLNF. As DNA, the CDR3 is TGTGCCAGCAGTCTACAACTGGGGGATAATTCACCCCTCAACTTT.